This T cell receptor (beta chain) originates from a study of T-cell reconstitution after alpha-beta-depleted transplantation in children. Whole-study results and caveats: At one year after transplant, newly produced T cells mostly accounted for T-cell counts and diversity. Approximately two months post-transplant, alpha-beta T cells reportedly originated from several hundred expanded graft clones. At day 60, the high TCRbeta diversity found in some patients originated from recipient T cells and thymic progenitors that had survived.

Unique molecular identifiers featured in how the TCRbeta library was prepared. TCRdb re-analysed the PCR reads in MiXCR, keeping a single row per CDR3 protein. Of 450,000 to 550,000 distinct CDR3 sequences in the sample, around 10% were seen once. Turning to this clonotype: Its antigen remains unknown.

Deletions cut 5 bases from V and 5 bases from J, with 18 bases between. The CDR3 consists of 16 residues. Germline CDR1 SGHAT, CDR2 FQNNGV. The TCR sequence derives from a female patient between 2 and 10 years old who had a stem cell transplant for aplastic anemia, so the T cells may come from the graft donor. The chain uses TRBV11-2 and TRBJ2-2; D possibly matches TRBD1 or TRBD2 (6 bases each). The starting material was PBMCs, mostly from graft donor cells, obtained 180 days after TCRalphabeta/CD19-depleted stem cell transplant. CDR3 amino acids: CASSGGQWGRTGELFF. CDR3 nucleotides: TGTGCCAGCAGCGGCGGACAGTGGGGGAGGACCGGGGAGCTGTTTTTT. The whole variable domain, filled in from reference TRBV11-2 and TRBJ2-2, reads EAGVAQSPRYKIIEKRQSVAFWCNPISGHATLYWYQQILGQGPKLLIQFQNNGVVDDSQLPKDRFSAERLKGVDSTLKIQPAKLEDSAVYLCASSGGQWGRTGELFFGEGSRLTVL.